The 3 T cell receptor beta chains in this list originate from one sample, sequenced in a study of T-cell memory formation after mild COVID-19. TCRdb reprocessed the 5' RACE reads via MiXCR and lists one record per CDR3 protein. The sample includes 340,000 or so distinct CDR3 sequences, over 10% seen only once; the top ten take about 22%. The sequenced sample was PBMCs or a T cell subset sorted from them (not recorded which). These receptors originate from a man aged 18 to 30 who had mild COVID-19 (a few samples of this study predate the infection). Cell type and time point are not known.

The chain employs TRBV27 and TRBJ2-3; TRBD1 or TRBD2 may be the D gene (6 bases each). Deletions cut 0 bases from V and 2 bases from J, with 15 bases between. CDR1 MNHEY and CDR2 SMNVEV come from the germline V gene (reference sequence). The CDR3 is made up of 17 amino acids. The CDR3 is CASSLSVTGAYTDTQYF. The CDR3 DNA reads TGTGCCAGCAGTTTATCGGTCACGGGGGCCTACACAGATACGCAGTATTTT.

This chain uses TRBV27 with TRBJ1-2; D gene ambiguous. The CDR3 has 12 residues. Trimming left V 9 bases short and J 4 bases short, with 12 bases between. Germline CDR1 MNHEY, CDR2 SMNVEV (reference sequence). In nucleotides, the CDR3 is TGTGCCAGTAGGGTGGGGTTCTATGGCTACACCTTC. Translated: CASRVGFYGYTF.

The V and J genes are TRBV5-1 and TRBJ1-5, with D possibly being TRBD1 (5 bases). The CDR3 consists of 13 residues. Germline V gene sequence: CDR1 SGHRS, CDR2 YFSETQ. V was pared by 4 bases and J by 6 bases, with 11 bases between. CDR3 DNA sequence: TGCGCCAGCAGCGGGGGAGTCGGTCAGCCCCAGCATTTT. Protein product: CASSGGVGQPQHF. The complete variable domain, with remaining parts taken from reference TRBV5-1 and TRBJ1-5, reads KAGVTQTPRYLIKTRGQQVTLSCSPISGHRSVSWYQQTPGQGLQFLFEYFSETQRNKGNFPGRFSGRQFSNSRSEMNVSTLELGDSALYLCASSGGVGQPQHFGDGTRLSIL.